The clone carrying this T cell receptor beta chain was detected many times. Antigen: not known. The TCR cDNA carried a universal primer site and UMIs from 5'RACE template switching. TCRdb reanalysed the 5' RACE reads using MiXCR and keeps one entry per CDR3 protein. The repertoire includes hundreds of thousands of distinct CDR3 sequences, approximately 12% of them detected once, and 11% to 15% sits in the top ten. This record belongs to a study of T cells after yellow fever vaccination. Study outcomes and limitations: Most primary-vaccination clones recurred post-booster (under 98% CD4, roughly 91% CD8). The CD4 compartment and the CD8 compartment contained a small share of clonotypes in common.

Trimming took off 3 bases at V and 4 bases at J, with 14 bases between the two ends. CDR3 size: 15 residues. The receptor's source is a young man who received the YFV17D yellow fever vaccine. Sequencing was performed on PBMCs, taken on the day of the yellow fever booster vaccination. The rearrangement links TRBV12-3 or TRBV12-4 to TRBJ2-3; D tentatively reads TRBD1 or TRBD2 (6 bases each). CDR3 sequence reads: CASSLGASGPDTQYF. CDR3 DNA: TGTGCCAGCAGTTTGGGGGCGAGCGGGCCAGATACGCAGTATTTT.